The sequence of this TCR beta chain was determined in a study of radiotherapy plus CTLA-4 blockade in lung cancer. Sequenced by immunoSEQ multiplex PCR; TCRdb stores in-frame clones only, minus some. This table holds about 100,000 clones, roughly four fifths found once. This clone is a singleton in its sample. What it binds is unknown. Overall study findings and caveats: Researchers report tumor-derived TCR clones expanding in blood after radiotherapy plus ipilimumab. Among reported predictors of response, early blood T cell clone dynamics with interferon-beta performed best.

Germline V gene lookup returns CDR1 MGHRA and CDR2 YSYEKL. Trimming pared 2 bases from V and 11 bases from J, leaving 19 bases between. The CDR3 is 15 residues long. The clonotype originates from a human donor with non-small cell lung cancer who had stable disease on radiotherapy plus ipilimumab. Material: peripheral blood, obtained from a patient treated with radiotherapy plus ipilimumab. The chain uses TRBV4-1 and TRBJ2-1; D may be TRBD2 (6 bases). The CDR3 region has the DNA TGCGCCAGCAGCCAACCCCGGGACTCCCTTAGGAAGCAGTTCTTC. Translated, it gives CASSQPRDSLRKQFF.